This TCR beta chain was captured by sequencing in a study of blood T cell repertoires in COVID-19. Study-wide background: Both acute and convalescent COVID-19 samples were obtained from the United States, Italy and Spain.

Participants were aged about 18 to 89 years from about 25 US areas. Two negative PCRs, clearance, or symptom resolution had been documented for recovered Cohort 3 donors. Sequenced by immunoSEQ multiplex PCR; TCRdb stores in-frame clones only, minus some. The sample lists approximately 300,000 clones, roughly nine tenths occurring once. This CDR3 contains 16 residues. The ends were cut back, 2 bases at V and 0 bases at J, with 14 bases in the middle. Germline CDR1 MNHNS, CDR2 SASEGT. This sequence joins TRBV6-1 and TRBJ2-7, with D possibly being TRBD1 (5 bases). The sequence was collected from a man aged 55-75 years who had recovered from COVID-19. Input material: PBMCs or T cells enriched from blood (not recorded which). The DNA for the CDR3 is TGTGCCAGCAGTGAACTTCGGTACAGGAGCTCCTACGAGCAGTACTTC. As protein: CASSELRYRSSYEQYF.